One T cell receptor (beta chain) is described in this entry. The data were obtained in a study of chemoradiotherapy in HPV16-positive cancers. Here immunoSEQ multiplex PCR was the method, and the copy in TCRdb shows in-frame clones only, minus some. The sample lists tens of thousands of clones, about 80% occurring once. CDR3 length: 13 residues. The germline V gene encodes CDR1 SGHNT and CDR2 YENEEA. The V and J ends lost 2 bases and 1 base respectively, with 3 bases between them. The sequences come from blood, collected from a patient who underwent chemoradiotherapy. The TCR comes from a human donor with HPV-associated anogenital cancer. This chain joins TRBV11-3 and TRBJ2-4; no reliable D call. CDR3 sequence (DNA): TGTGCCAGCAGCTTAAGCGCCAAAAACATTCAGTACTTC. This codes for CASSLSAKNIQYF.